This T cell receptor (beta chain) was profiled in a study of T cell responses to AZD1222 COVID-19 vaccine. General study findings and limits: It should be noted that donors were predominantly white British and more often female, and clonal diversity was possibly underestimated. Dominant at 160-218 and 743-854, vaccine-associated CD4 TCRs also spanned spike. Targeting of unmutated variant regions was reportedly seen in nearly half of spike-specific TCRs.

Per germline, CDR1 SEHNR and CDR2 FQNEAQ (reference sequence). This CDR3 region has 12 residues. Trimming removed 8 bases at V and 5 bases at J, with 10 bases between. Clones were sequenced by immunoSEQ multiplex PCR, and TCRdb holds only the in-frame ones, with some missing. The sample records around 100,000 clones, nearly 90% being singletons. This clone was detected only a few times. The antigen remains undetermined. The sequencing used peripheral blood, collected on day 0 of AZD1222 vaccination. This clonotype was sampled from an adult in good health. V is TRBV7-9 and J is TRBJ1-5; possible D gene TRBD1, 5 bases. Here the CDR3 reads CASRGRDQPQHF. Here the CDR3 DNA reads TGTGCCAGCCGGGGGAGGGATCAGCCCCAGCATTTT.